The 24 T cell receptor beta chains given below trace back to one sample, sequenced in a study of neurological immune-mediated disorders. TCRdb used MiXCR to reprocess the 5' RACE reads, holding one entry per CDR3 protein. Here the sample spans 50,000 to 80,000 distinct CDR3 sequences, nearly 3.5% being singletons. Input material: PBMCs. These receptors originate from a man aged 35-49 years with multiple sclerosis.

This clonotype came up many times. The CDR3 bases are TGCAGCGTTGACAACAGGCCCTGGTATTACGAGCAGTACTTC. The encoded protein is CSVDNRPWYYEQYF. The chain couples TRBV29-1 to TRBJ2-7; TRBD1 is a possible D gene (5 bases). The germline V and J ends were trimmed by 3 bases and 4 bases, with 16 bases remaining between them. Germline V CDR1 and CDR2: SQVTM, ANQGSEA. The CDR3 has 14 amino acids.

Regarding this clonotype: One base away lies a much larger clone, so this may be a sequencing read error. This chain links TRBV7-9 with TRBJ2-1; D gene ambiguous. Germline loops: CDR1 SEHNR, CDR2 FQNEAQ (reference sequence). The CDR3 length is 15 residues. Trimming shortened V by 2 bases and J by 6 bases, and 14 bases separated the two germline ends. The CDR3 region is CASSLNAAARNEQFF. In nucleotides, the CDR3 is TGTGCCAGCAGCTTAAACGCTGCCGCTCGCAATGAGCAGTTCTTC.

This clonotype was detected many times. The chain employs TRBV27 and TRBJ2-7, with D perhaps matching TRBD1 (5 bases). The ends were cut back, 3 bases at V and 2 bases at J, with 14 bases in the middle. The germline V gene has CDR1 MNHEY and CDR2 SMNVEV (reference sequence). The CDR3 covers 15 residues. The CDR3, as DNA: TGTGCCAGCAGTTTCAGGTCCCAGGGCACCTACGAGCAGTACTTC. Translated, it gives CASSFRSQGTYEQYF.

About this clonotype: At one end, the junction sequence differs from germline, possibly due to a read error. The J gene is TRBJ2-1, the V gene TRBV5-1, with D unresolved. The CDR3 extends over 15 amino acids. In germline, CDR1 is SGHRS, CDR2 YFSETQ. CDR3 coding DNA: TGCACCAGCAGCTTGATGGCCAGCTCCTACAATGCGCAGTTCTTC. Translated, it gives CTSSLMASSYNAQFF.

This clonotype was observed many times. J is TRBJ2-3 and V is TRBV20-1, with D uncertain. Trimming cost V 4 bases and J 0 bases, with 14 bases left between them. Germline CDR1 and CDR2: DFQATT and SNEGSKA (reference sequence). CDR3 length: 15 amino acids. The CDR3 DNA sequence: TGCAGTGCTACCCTAGGTACATCTAGCACAGATACGCAGTATTTT. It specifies CSATLGTSSTDTQYF.

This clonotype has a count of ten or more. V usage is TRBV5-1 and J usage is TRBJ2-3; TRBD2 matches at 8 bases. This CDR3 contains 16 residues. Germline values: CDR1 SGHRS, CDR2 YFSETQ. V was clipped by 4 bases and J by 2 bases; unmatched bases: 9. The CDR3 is CASSANGAGDTDTQYF. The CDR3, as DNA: TGCGCCAGCAGCGCCAATGGAGCGGGAGACACAGATACGCAGTATTTT.

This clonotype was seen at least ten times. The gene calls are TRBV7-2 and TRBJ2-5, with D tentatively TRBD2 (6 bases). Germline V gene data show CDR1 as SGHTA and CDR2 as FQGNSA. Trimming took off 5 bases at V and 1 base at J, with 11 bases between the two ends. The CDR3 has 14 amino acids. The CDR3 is CASSRGLFQETQYF. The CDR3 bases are TGTGCCAGCAGCCGGGGACTGTTCCAAGAGACCCAGTACTTC.

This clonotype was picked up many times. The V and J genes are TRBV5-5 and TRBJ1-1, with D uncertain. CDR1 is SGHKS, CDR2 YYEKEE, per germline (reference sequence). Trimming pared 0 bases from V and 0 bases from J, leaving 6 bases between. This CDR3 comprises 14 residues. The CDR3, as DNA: TGTGCCAGCAGCTTGGTCCCGGTGAACACTGAAGCTTTCTTT. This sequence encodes CASSLVPVNTEAFF.

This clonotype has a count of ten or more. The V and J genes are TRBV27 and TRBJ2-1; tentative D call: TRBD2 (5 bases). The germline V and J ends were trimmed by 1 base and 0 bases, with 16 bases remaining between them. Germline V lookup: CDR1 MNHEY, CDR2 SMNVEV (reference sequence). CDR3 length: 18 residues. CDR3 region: CASSLLFRGGISYNEQFF. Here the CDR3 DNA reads TGTGCCAGCAGTTTATTATTCCGCGGAGGTATCTCCTACAATGAGCAGTTCTTC.

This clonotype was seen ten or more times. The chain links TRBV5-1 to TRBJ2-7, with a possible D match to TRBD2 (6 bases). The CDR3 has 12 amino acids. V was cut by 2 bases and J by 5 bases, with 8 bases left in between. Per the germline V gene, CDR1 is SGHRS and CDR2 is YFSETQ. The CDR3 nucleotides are TGCGCCAGCAGCTTTGCGGGGAACGAGCAGTACTTC. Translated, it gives CASSFAGNEQYF.

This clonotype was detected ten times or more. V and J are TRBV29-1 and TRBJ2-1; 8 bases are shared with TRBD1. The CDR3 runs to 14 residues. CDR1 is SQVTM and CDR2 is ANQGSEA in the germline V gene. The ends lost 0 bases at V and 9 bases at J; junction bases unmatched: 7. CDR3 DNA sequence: TGCAGCGTTGAAGATATCAGGGGGCGGAGTGAGCAGTTCTTC. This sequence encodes CSVEDIRGRSEQFF.

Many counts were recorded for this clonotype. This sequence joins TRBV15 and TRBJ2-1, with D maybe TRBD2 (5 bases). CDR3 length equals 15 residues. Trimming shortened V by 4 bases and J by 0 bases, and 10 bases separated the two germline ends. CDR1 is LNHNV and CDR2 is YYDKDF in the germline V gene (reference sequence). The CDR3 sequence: CATSIQRSSYNEQFF. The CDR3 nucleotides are TGTGCCACCAGCATCCAGCGGAGCTCCTACAATGAGCAGTTCTTC.

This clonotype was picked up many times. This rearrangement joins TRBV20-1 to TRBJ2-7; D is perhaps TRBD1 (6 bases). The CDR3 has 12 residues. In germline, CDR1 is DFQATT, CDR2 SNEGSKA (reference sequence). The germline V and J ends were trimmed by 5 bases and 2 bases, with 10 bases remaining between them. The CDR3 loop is CSAPGDPYEQYF. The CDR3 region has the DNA TGCAGTGCTCCAGGGGACCCCTACGAGCAGTACTTC.

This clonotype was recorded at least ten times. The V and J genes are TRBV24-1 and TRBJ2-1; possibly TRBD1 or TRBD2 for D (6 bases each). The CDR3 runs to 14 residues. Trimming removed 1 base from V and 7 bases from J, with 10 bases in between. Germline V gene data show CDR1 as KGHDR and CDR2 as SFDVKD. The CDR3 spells CATSDLRGGNEQFF. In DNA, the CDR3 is TGTGCCACCAGTGATTTACGAGGGGGGAATGAGCAGTTCTTC.

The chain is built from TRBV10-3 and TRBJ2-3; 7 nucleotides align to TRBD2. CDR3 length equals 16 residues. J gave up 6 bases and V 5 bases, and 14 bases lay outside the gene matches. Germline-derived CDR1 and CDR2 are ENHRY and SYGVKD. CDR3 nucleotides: TGTGCCATCAGTTTATCTAGGGCGGGAGCACAGGATACGCAGTATTTT. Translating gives CAISLSRAGAQDTQYF.

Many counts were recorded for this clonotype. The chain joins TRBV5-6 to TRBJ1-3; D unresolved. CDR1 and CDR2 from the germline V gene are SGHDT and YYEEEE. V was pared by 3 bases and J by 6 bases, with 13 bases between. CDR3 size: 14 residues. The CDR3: CASSSGPDLNTIYF. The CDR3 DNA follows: TGTGCCAGCAGCTCTGGTCCTGACCTAAACACCATATATTTT.

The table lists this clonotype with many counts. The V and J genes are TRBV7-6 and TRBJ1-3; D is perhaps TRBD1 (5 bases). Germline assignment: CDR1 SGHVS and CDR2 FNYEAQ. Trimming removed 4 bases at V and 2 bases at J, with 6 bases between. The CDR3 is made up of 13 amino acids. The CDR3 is CASSSGTGNTIYF. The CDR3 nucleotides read TGTGCCAGCAGCTCAGGGACTGGAAACACCATATATTTT.

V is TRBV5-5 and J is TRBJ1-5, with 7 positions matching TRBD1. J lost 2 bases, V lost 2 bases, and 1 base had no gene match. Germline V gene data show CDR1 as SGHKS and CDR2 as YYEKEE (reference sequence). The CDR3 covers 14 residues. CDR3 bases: TGTGCCAGCAGCTTTGGACAGGGCAATCAGCCCCAGCATTTT. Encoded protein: CASSFGQGNQPQHF.

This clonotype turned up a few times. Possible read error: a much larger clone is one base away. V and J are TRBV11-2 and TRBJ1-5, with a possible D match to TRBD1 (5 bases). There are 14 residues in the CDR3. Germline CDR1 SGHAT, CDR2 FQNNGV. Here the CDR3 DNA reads TGTGCCAGCAGCTTAGATCACGGCTCAGGGACCCAGAATTTT. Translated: CASSLDHGSGTQNF.

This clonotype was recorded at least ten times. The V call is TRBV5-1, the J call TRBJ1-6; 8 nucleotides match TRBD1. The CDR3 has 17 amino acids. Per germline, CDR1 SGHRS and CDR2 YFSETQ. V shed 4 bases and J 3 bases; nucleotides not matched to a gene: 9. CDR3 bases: TGCGCCAGCAGCCAAGGACAGGGACCATTCTATAATTCACCCCTCCACTTT. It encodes CASSQGQGPFYNSPLHF.

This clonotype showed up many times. DNA of the CDR3: TGTGCCAGCAGTTCCGCCTCAACCCTCCAAGAGACCCAGTACTTC. Translation gives CASSSASTLQETQYF. The chain carries TRBV12-3 or TRBV12-4 and TRBJ2-5, with D hard to call. This CDR3 is 15 amino acids long. V was clipped by 4 bases and J by 1 base, with 13 bases between them.

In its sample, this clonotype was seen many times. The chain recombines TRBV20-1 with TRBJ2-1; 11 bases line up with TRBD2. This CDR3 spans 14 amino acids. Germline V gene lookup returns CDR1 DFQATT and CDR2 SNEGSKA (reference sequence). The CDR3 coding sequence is TGCAGCGCAGGGGGTAGCGGGAGGGGCAATGAGCAGTTCTTC. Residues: CSAGGSGRGNEQFF.

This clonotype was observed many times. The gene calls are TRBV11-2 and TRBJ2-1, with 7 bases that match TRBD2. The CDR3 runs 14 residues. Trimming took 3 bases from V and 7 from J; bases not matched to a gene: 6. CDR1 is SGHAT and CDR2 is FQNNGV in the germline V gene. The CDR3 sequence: CASSFWEGENEQFF. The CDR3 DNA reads TGTGCCAGCAGCTTCTGGGAGGGCGAAAATGAGCAGTTCTTC.

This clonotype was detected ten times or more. The CDR3 sequence is CASSLATALYNEQFF. DNA of the CDR3: TGTGCCAGCAGCTTAGCGACAGCCCTATACAATGAGCAGTTCTTC. This chain connects TRBV11-2 to TRBJ2-1; possibly TRBD1 for D (5 bases). From germline, CDR1 is SGHAT and CDR2 FQNNGV. V was cut by 1 base and J by 4 bases, with 11 bases left in between. The CDR3 contains 15 residues.